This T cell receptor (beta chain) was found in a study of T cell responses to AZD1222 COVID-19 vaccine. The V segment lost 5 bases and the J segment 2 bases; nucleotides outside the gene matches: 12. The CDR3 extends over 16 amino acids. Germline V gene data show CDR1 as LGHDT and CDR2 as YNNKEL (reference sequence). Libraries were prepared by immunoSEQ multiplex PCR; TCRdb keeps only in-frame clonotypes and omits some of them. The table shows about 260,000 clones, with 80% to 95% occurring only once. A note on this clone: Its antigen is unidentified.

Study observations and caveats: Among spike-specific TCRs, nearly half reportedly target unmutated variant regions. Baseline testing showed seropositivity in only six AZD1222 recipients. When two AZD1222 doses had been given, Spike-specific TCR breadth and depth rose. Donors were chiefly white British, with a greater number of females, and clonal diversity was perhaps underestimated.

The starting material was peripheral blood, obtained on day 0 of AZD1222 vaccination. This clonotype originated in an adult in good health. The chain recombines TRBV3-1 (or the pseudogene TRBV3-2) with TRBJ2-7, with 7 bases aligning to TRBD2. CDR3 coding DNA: TGTGCCAGCAGCTCCTCTGGGGGGAGGGACCCCTACGAGCAGTACTTC. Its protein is CASSSSGGRDPYEQYF.